This T cell receptor beta chain was sequenced for a study of cytomegalovirus exposure and HLA in healthy donors. Study results and limitations: The listing of 150 to 200 TCR beta chains classed them as cytomegalovirus-associated.

Note on this clone: No antigen is known for it.

The PCR used 60 Vbeta and 13 Jbeta primers. Sequenced by immunoSEQ multiplex PCR; TCRdb stores in-frame clones only, minus some. The sample records some 150,000 clones, approximately 82% being singletons. This receptor was identified in a male donor in good health and CMV-seronegative. The sequenced material came from PBMCs.

The CDR3 reads CASSRGTSRVNEQFF. In DNA, the CDR3 is TGTGCCAGCAGCCGGGGGACTAGTCGGGTCAATGAGCAGTTCTTC. V and J are TRBV14 and TRBJ2-1, with 8 positions matching TRBD2. Germline V lookup: CDR1 SGHDN, CDR2 FVKESK. CDR3 length: 15 residues. V lost 4 bases to trimming and J lost 6 bases; unmatched junction nucleotides: 8.